The T cell receptor beta chain under discussion was sequenced for a study of OX40 agonist ivuxolimab in advanced cancers. Turning to the study itself: Patients were given ivuxolimab, an antibody that agonizes OX40 (CD134). Under the entry rules, prior anti-PD-1, anti-PD-L1 or anti-CTLA-4 therapy was allowed, and more than 35% had some. Findings of the study overall: Both CD4+ and CD8+ T cell populations in blood had undergone clonal expansion by week 6 at 0.1 to 3.0 mg/kg.

About this clone: The antigen remains undetermined. The same CDR3 arises from other DNA sequences in this sample as well.

Generated by immunoSEQ multiplex PCR, the TCRdb table keeps only in-frame clones and is missing some. In the table there are under 55,000 clones, approximately 95% of which are singletons. Samples were taken at baseline and on day 1 of cycles 4 and 7. Germline V gene lookup returns CDR1 SGDLS and CDR2 YYNGEE. There are 16 residues in the CDR3. Trimming left V 0 bases short and J 5 bases short, with 17 bases between. The origin of this receptor is an adult with an advanced solid tumor such as melanoma, head and neck, liver or kidney cancer. This specimen consisted of CD4+ or CD8+ T cells sorted from blood, obtained in a trial of the OX40 agonist ivuxolimab. The chain carries TRBV9 and TRBJ1-2; possible D gene TRBD1, 5 bases. CDR3 in DNA: TGTGCCAGCAGCGTAGGTGACAGTGCTGACTTTTATGGCTACACCTTC. It specifies CASSVGDSADFYGYTF. The full variable domain, in which reference TRBV9 and TRBJ1-2 provide the parts outside the CDR3, is DSGVTQTPKHLITATGQRVTLRCSPRSGDLSVYWYQQSLDQGLQFLIQYYNGEERAKGNILERFSAQQFPDLHSELNLSSLELGDSALYFCASSVGDSADFYGYTFGSGTRLTVV.